The next 8 T cell receptor beta chains were all read from a single sample in a study of T-cell reconstitution after alpha-beta-depleted transplantation in children. Unique molecular identifiers tagged the TCRbeta library. From the PCR reads, TCRdb called clonotypes with MiXCR, one entry per CDR3 protein. The sample has some 550,000 distinct CDR3 sequences; more than 20% are singletons. The source was PBMCs, mostly from graft donor cells, collected 360 days after TCRalphabeta/CD19-depleted stem cell transplant. These receptors came from a boy younger than two who had a stem cell transplant for acute myeloid leukemia, so the T cells may come from the graft donor.

This clonotype was counted many times. V gene TRBV9 combines with J gene TRBJ1-4; 8 bases align to TRBD1. V was pared by 0 bases and J by 0 bases, with 7 bases of the junction left unmatched. CDR1 is SGDLS and CDR2 is YYNGEE in the germline V gene. This CDR3 is 18 amino acids long. The CDR3 is CASSVGGGRGPTNEKLFF. The CDR3 DNA sequence: TGTGCCAGCAGCGTAGGAGGAGGCAGGGGGCCAACTAATGAAAAACTGTTTTTT.

CDR3 in DNA: TGCAGTGCTAGAATCGGGACAGCCCCTCAGCTCATGAACACTGAAGCTTTCTTT. Amino acids: CSARIGTAPQLMNTEAFF. The chain is built from TRBV20-1 and TRBJ1-1; 7 bases fit TRBD1. Per the germline V gene, CDR1 is DFQATT and CDR2 is SNEGSKA (reference sequence). The CDR3 loop spans 18 amino acids. The junction had 15 bases not matched to a gene; V was cut back by 2 bases and J by 0 bases.

This chain connects TRBV6-6 to TRBJ2-3; D remains unclear. V gave up 8 bases and J gave up 8 bases, with 8 bases separating them. Per the germline V gene, CDR1 is MNHNY and CDR2 is SVGAGI (reference sequence). The CDR3 is made up of 10 amino acids. CDR3 nucleotide sequence: TGTGCCAGCGGTTTTGGTACGCAGTATTTT. Its translation is CASGFGTQYF.

This clonotype was recorded many times. V usage is TRBV6-5 and J usage is TRBJ2-6; 9 bases align to TRBD1. The CDR3 is made up of 17 amino acids. CDR1 and CDR2 from the germline V gene are MNHEY and SVGAGI. The junction had 10 bases not matched to a gene; V was cut back by 7 bases and J by 3 bases. CDR3 protein: CASNPMTGGSGANVLTF. The CDR3 region has the DNA TGTGCCAGCAACCCGATGACAGGGGGAAGTGGGGCCAACGTCCTGACTTTC.

This sequence joins TRBV12-3 or TRBV12-4 and TRBJ2-5, with D unclear. V lost 7 bases, J lost 0 bases, and 12 bases lay in between. There are 14 residues in the CDR3. CDR3 loop: CASTPELYQETQYF. CDR3 DNA sequence: TGTGCCAGCACCCCTGAACTGTACCAAGAGACCCAGTACTTC.

The sample holds many counts of this clonotype. The genes are TRBV12-3 or TRBV12-4 and TRBJ2-3; the D gene is possibly TRBD2 (6 bases). V gave up 5 bases and J gave up 13 bases, with 19 bases separating them. This CDR3 spans 13 amino acids. CDR3: CASSLQSGPWEYF. CDR3 DNA sequence: TGTGCCAGCAGTCTTCAGAGCGGGCCATGGGAGTATTTT.

The gene calls are TRBV29-1 and TRBJ2-2; 8 nucleotides agree with TRBD2. CDR1 is SQVTM and CDR2 is ANQGSEA in the germline V gene. The CDR3 runs 13 residues. V lost 6 bases and J lost 6; bases outside the gene matches: 6. The CDR3 reads CSVGRGAAGELFF. Here the CDR3 DNA reads TGCAGCGTGGGGCGGGGGGCGGCCGGGGAGCTGTTTTTT.

This clonotype was counted ten times or more. The J gene is TRBJ1-2, the V gene TRBV7-9; perhaps TRBD1 as D (5 bases). Trimming took 5 bases from V and 3 from J, leaving 10 bases between them. Germline lookup yields CDR1 SEHNR and CDR2 FQNEAQ (reference sequence). The CDR3 is made up of 13 amino acids. This CDR3 is CASSTDTDYGYTF. The CDR3, as DNA: TGTGCCAGCAGCACGGACACAGACTATGGCTACACCTTC.